Shown below are 17 T cell receptor beta chains from a single sample sequenced in a study of spatial heterogeneity in lung cancer. Time point meaning: sample taken at primary tumor resection. Frozen PBMC, nontumor lung or tumor provided whole RNA, which was sequenced unsorted. TCRdb itself ran the 5' RACE reads through MiXCR, one entry per CDR3 protein. Among some 53,000 distinct CDR3 sequences, 6% to 9% were seen once, and the ten largest hold approximately 2.6%. Sequenced here: PBMCs, sampled at surgery. These receptors all stem from a female donor with early-stage non-small cell lung cancer.

This clonotype was counted many times. The rearrangement joins TRBV12-3 or TRBV12-4 to TRBJ1-2; no firm D call. Trimming removed 6 bases from V and 6 bases from J, with 8 bases in between. The CDR3 sequence is 11 residues long. The CDR3 DNA sequence: TGTGCCAGCAGCCCGATAAATGGCTACACCTTC. It specifies CASSPINGYTF.

This clonotype was seen ten or more times. The gene calls are TRBV29-1 and TRBJ2-7, with a possible D match to TRBD1 (6 bases). Germline values: CDR1 SQVTM, CDR2 ANQGSEA. Between the trimmed V and J ends, which lost 3 bases and 6 bases, there was a span of 9 bases. The CDR3 contains 11 residues. The CDR3 here is CSVDQGREQYF. DNA for the CDR3: TGCAGCGTTGATCAGGGGCGCGAGCAGTACTTC.

This clonotype was found many times. J is TRBJ1-1 and V is TRBV3-1; the match to TRBD1 covers 7 bases. CDR3 length: 14 residues. Losses at the gene ends were 2 bases for V and 7 bases for J; bases not matched to a gene: 7. Looked up from germline, CDR1 is LGHDT and CDR2 is YNNKEL (reference sequence). DNA of the CDR3: TGTGCCAGCAGCCAAAGAGACAGGGAGGGTGAAGCTTTCTTT. This encodes CASSQRDREGEAFF.

This clonotype was seen many times. The chain couples TRBV7-9 to TRBJ1-6; unclear D gene. Germline CDR1 is SEHNR and CDR2 is FQNEAQ (reference sequence). V lost 5 bases and J 0 bases, leaving 14 bases between the germline ends. This CDR3 contains 17 residues. The CDR3 region has the DNA TGTGCCAGCAGCCAGGTCGCGGATAGCTCCTATAATTCACCCCTCCACTTT. Translation gives CASSQVADSSYNSPLHF.

This clonotype has a count of ten or more. The chain uses TRBV2 and TRBJ2-1; D is unclear. Looked up from germline, CDR1 is SNHLY and CDR2 is FYNNEI. Trimming shortened V by 6 bases and J by 7 bases, and 7 bases separated the two germline ends. The CDR3 covers 11 residues. The CDR3 loop is CASREVNEQFF. The CDR3 bases are TGTGCCAGCAGAGAGGTAAATGAGCAGTTCTTC.

This clonotype was found many times. This chain connects TRBV11-1 to TRBJ2-7; D is unclear. V gave up 4 bases and J gave up 7 bases, with 14 bases separating them. This CDR3 has 13 residues. Germline CDR1 is SGHAT and CDR2 is FQDESV (reference sequence). DNA of the CDR3: TGTGCCAGCAGCTCCTCCCGGTCGCGGGAGCAGTACTTC. Encoded protein: CASSSSRSREQYF.

Many counts were recorded for this clonotype. The chain links TRBV7-2 to TRBJ2-7; 8 nucleotides agree with TRBD1. From germline, CDR1 is SGHTA and CDR2 FQGNSA. The CDR3 sequence is 13 residues long. The trim removed 4 bases at V and 7 bases at J, leaving 6 bases unmatched. The CDR3 bases are TGTGCCAGCAGCTCGACAGGGGTCGGGGAGCAGTACTTC. Translated: CASSSTGVGEQYF.

This clonotype has at least ten counts. The chain links TRBV5-1 to TRBJ2-3, with a tentative D call TRBD1 (5 bases). V was shortened by 4 bases and J by 6 bases, with 15 bases between the two germline ends. The CDR3 extends over 14 amino acids. The germline V gene has CDR1 SGHRS and CDR2 YFSETQ. For the CDR3, the DNA is TGCGCCAGCAGCAACCCGAGGCAGGGCGATACGCAGTATTTT. Its protein is CASSNPRQGDTQYF.

The chain couples TRBV21-1 to TRBJ2-2; the DNA was not used to check the table's D call, TRBD2. TRBV21-1 is assigned pseudogene status. The CDR3 loop spans 17 amino acids. The CDR3 here is CASSKPQRGSNTGELFF. In DNA form, the CDR3 reads TGTGCCAGCAGCAAACCGCAGCGGGGATCGAACACCGGGGAGCTGTTTTTT.

The V gene is TRBV5-1, the J gene TRBJ2-5, with 7 bases identical to TRBD2. Trimming cost V 4 bases and J 1 base; bases outside gene matches: 10. Germline V lookup: CDR1 SGHRS, CDR2 YFSETQ. This CDR3 region has 16 residues. The CDR3 loop is CASSPSGAGRQETQYF. Written as DNA, the CDR3 is TGCGCCAGCAGCCCCTCAGGAGCGGGGCGCCAAGAGACCCAGTACTTC.

This clonotype was seen repeatedly, ten times or more. The V call is TRBV2, the J call TRBJ1-5; 8 nucleotides align to TRBD1. The CDR3 has 14 amino acids. Losses at the gene ends were 2 bases for V and 6 bases for J; bases not matched to a gene: 3. Germline CDR1 is SNHLY and CDR2 is FYNNEI. The CDR3 loop reads CASSEQGAPQPQHF. The DNA of the CDR3 is TGTGCCAGCAGTGAACAGGGGGCTCCTCAGCCCCAGCATTTT.

The gene calls are TRBV27 and TRBJ1-6; 7 bases fit TRBD1. The ends lost 6 bases at V and 6 bases at J; junction bases unmatched: 8. Germline CDR1 and CDR2: MNHEY and SMNVEV (reference sequence). The CDR3 runs 15 residues. The CDR3 region is CASRQGTRGNSPLHF. CDR3 DNA sequence: TGTGCCAGCAGACAGGGGACGCGTGGTAATTCACCCCTCCACTTT.

Many counts were recorded for this clonotype. The chain carries TRBV4-1 and TRBJ2-7; weak D call: TRBD2 (6 bases). CDR1 and CDR2 (germline): MGHRA, YSYEKL. The length of the CDR3 is 14 residues. Trimming pared 1 base from V and 2 bases from J, leaving 9 bases between. CDR3 region: CASSQGDFPYEQYF. DNA of the CDR3: TGCGCCAGCAGCCAAGGGGACTTCCCCTACGAGCAGTACTTC.

This clonotype was picked up many times. This chain links TRBV16 with TRBJ1-2; the match to TRBD1 covers 7 bases. V trimming: 3 bases; J trimming: 6 bases; junction bases outside the gene matches: 7. The CDR3 has 14 amino acids. From germline, CDR1 is KGHSY and CDR2 FQNENV. The CDR3 DNA reads TGTGCCAGCAGCCACCCAGGGGGGATTGATGGCTACACCTTC. Translating it yields CASSHPGGIDGYTF.

This clonotype was seen many times. The chain uses TRBV4-2 and TRBJ1-4, with D unresolved. This CDR3 has 16 amino acids. Per germline, CDR1 LGHNA and CDR2 YNFKEQ. V lost 3 bases, J lost 0 bases, and 11 bases lay in between. CDR3 sequence: CASSHGFGSTNEKLFF. CDR3 coding DNA: TGTGCCAGCAGCCATGGGTTCGGGTCAACTAATGAAAAACTGTTTTTT.

This clonotype is judged medium-sized (0.01 to 0.1%). The chain carries TRBV29-1 and TRBJ1-5; no definite D call. CDR3 size: 13 residues. V was shortened by 6 bases and J by 5 bases, with 14 bases between the two germline ends. Germline V gene data show CDR1 as SQVTM and CDR2 as ANQGSEA. Here the CDR3 reads CSVVNSYDQPQHF. The CDR3 nucleotides are TGCAGCGTAGTCAACAGCTACGATCAGCCCCAGCATTTT.

This clonotype was detected ten times or more. The rearrangement joins TRBV27 to TRBJ1-1, with a possible D match to TRBD1 (6 bases). Looked up from germline, CDR1 is MNHEY and CDR2 is SMNVEV (reference sequence). Trimming stripped 6 bases from V and 10 bases from J, with 21 bases between. The length of the CDR3 is 14 residues. The CDR3, as DNA: TGTGCCAGCAGGAAGTCAGGGGACGGCTTTCGAGCTTTCTTT. Translating it yields CASRKSGDGFRAFF.